The clone carrying this T cell receptor (beta chain) came up a few times. Its antigen is not identified. The sample belongs to a study of T-cell reconstitution after alpha-beta-depleted transplantation in children. Study-wide results and caveats: Certain patients had high TCRbeta diversity at day 60, and it came from recipient T cells and thymic progenitors that survived. Once a year had passed after transplant, T-cell counts and diversity came mostly from newly produced T cells. Expanded clones from the graft, numbering several hundred, reportedly supplied alpha-beta T cells about two months after transplant.

This CDR3 comprises 13 residues. CDR1 MNHEY and CDR2 SMNVEV come from the germline V gene (reference sequence). The ends were cut back, 3 bases at V and 3 bases at J, with 7 bases in the middle. Unique molecular identifiers were incorporated when the TCRbeta library was constructed. TCRdb passed the PCR reads through MiXCR, listing each CDR3 protein once. The sample holds fewer than 550,000 distinct CDR3 sequences, about an eighth seen once. The specimen was PBMCs, mostly from graft donor cells, collected 180 days after TCRalphabeta/CD19-depleted stem cell transplant. The sequence was obtained from a female patient aged 2 to 10 who had a stem cell transplant for aplastic anemia, so the T cells may come from the graft donor. The chain employs TRBV27 and TRBJ2-3; D uncertain. Written as DNA, the CDR3 is TGTGCCAGCAGTTTTTTCACGACAGATACGCAGTATTTT. Residues: CASSFFTTDTQYF.